This TCR beta chain was identified during a study of cytomegalovirus exposure and HLA in healthy donors. The V and J ends lost 1 base and 0 bases, in that order; junction bases with no gene match: 7. The CDR3 consists of 17 residues. The V gene's germline CDR1 is SGHTA and CDR2 FQGNSA. Comments on this clone: The antigen remains undetermined.

Researchers ran the PCR with 60 Vbeta and 13 Jbeta primers. TCRdb keeps only in-frame clones here, not all; method: immunoSEQ multiplex PCR. The table lists around 140,000 clones. General observations from the study: Researchers catalogued roughly 150 TCR beta chains as cytomegalovirus-associated. In a later analysis, DRB1 alleles had the most associated TCRs; HLA-C alleles the fewest.

The receptor was derived from a man younger than 30 in good health and CMV-seronegative. Sequences were obtained from PBMCs. This chain connects TRBV7-2 to TRBJ2-7; 9 positions match TRBD2. CDR3 loop: CASSLGISGGLSYEQYF. The DNA for the CDR3 is TGTGCCAGCAGCTTAGGGATTAGCGGGGGCCTCTCCTACGAGCAGTACTTC.